The clone carrying this TCR beta chain was counted many times. Its antigen is as yet unknown. This entry belongs to a study of T-cell reconstitution after alpha-beta-depleted transplantation in children. General observations from the study: The origin of high day-60 TCRbeta diversity in some patients lay in surviving recipient T cells and thymic progenitors.

Germline V gives CDR1 DFQATT, CDR2 SNEGSKA (reference sequence). V was trimmed by 5 bases and J by 2 bases, leaving 12 bases between them. The CDR3 totals 13 residues. Construction of the TCRbeta library involved unique molecular identifiers. MiXCR, run by TCRdb on the PCR reads, gives a single entry per CDR3 protein. The table records roughly 670,000 distinct CDR3 sequences, less than 15% of them present only once. V and J are TRBV20-1 and TRBJ2-5; the D gene is possibly TRBD2 (6 bases). This receptor was identified in a girl aged 2 to 9 with congenital amegakaryocytic thrombocytopenia, due to receive a stem cell transplant. The input for sequencing was PBMCs, taken before TCRalphabeta/CD19-depleted stem cell transplant. The CDR3 coding sequence is TGCAGTGCTCCGAATAGCGGACAAGAGACCCAGTACTTC. Residues: CSAPNSGQETQYF.